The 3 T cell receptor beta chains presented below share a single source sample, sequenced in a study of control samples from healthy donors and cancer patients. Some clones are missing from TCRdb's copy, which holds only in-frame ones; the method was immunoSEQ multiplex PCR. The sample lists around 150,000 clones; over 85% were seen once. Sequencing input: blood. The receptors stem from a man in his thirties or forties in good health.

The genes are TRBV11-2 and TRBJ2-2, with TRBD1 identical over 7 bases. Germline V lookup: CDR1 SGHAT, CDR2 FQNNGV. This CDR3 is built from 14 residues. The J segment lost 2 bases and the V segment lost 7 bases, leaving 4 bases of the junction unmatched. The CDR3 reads CASTGTVNTGELFF. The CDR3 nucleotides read TGTGCCAGCACTGGGACAGTAAACACCGGGGAGCTGTTTTTT.

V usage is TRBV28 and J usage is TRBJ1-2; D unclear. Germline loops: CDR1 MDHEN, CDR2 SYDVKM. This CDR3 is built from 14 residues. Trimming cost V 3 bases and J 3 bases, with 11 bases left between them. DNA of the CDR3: TGTGCCAGCAGTTTTCCCGACAAATACTATGGCTACACCTTC. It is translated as CASSFPDKYYGYTF.

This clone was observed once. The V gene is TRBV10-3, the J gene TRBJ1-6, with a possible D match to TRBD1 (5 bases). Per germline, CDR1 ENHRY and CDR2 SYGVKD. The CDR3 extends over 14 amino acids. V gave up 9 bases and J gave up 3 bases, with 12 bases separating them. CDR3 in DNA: TGTGCCATATCGACAGACAGCTATAATTCACCCCTCCACTTT. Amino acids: CAISTDSYNSPLHF.